This T cell receptor (beta chain) was identified during a study of cytotoxic CD8 clonotypes in ibrutinib-treated CLL (dated by TCRdb to the early 2020s). The study in broad terms: In this cohort, around 15 patients were treatment-naive and approximately 10 were relapsed/refractory, while under 18 had unmutated IGHV. Longitudinal samples were obtainable from 26 of the 86 participants in the trial. An average of around 250,000 productive templates and tens of thousands of productive rearrangements was obtained per sample. Cryopreserved peripheral blood mononuclear cells were collected at three points: before therapy, at response, and at either sustained remission or disease progression. Partial responses were observed in some 24 patients and complete responses in 2; after a median follow-up of around 64 months, remission was maintained in roughly 14 patients and progression was observed in approximately 12. The response samples were drawn at a median of 12 months into treatment, with a range of about 6 to 40 months. The paper's findings and limits, for the study overall: Clonality increased at ibrutinib response, stayed stable in sustained remission, and fell back toward baseline at progression. Sampling times were not matched between sustained-remission and progressing patients, and lymph node repertoires were not studied. Public clonotypes were rare and either shrank or stayed stable during treatment, and the rise in clonality at ibrutinib response reflected expansion of private clonotypes. Baseline clonality was found to be higher than that of age-matched healthy donors and was strongly correlated with circulating CD8+ T-cell counts.

A MiSeq instrument was used for deep resolution sequencing, which targeted depths ranging from 1 in 1 million up to 1 in 200,000 T cells, with coverage averaging 10x for each clonotype. TCR beta libraries were generated with the immunoSEQ hsTCRB Kit. The study's processing was this. The data were analyzed with ImmunoSEQ Analyzer and ImmunoSEQ Data Assistant, and V, D and J gene assignments followed IMGT definitions. Clonality, which ranges from 0 to 1, was calculated as one minus the normalized Shannon entropy of productive rearrangement frequencies. Only overrepresented clonotypes making up at least 0.05% of each patient's repertoire were included in the public clonotype analysis. Roughly 12 age-matched healthy donor repertoires from immuneACCESS were used as controls for clonality. This immuneACCESS table, as held by TCRdb, lists in-frame sequences with V and J called but not all clones. Of the missing ones, under half trace to an unresolved V gene in checked studies; the others have no known cause. The V and J calls and clone size are taken from that table; D and trimming were inferred from the DNA. The sample table shows more than 300,000 clones, and 80% are seen once. The top ten clones comprise 5.5% to 8% of the sample.

The CDR3 measures 17 amino acids from cysteine to phenylalanine. Left in the record is the CDR3 DNA by itself, 51 bases read in frame from the first base. The germline V gene supplies CDR1 MNHNS and CDR2 SASEGT. V is cut back by 4 bases and J by 1 base, with 8 bases in the junction unmatched. In regard to this clone: Its antigen has not been determined. Per-nucleotide qualities are absent, and no much larger clonotype sits a single base away.

For TCR beta library preparation, roughly 2.1 micrograms of genomic DNA were isolated from cryopreserved PBMCs. Longitudinal blood samples from CLL patients on ibrutinib monotherapy were analyzed using high-throughput TCR beta sequencing. The patients took part in an open-label, single-center phase 2 trial of ibrutinib monotherapy. The chain is made from TRBV6-1 and TRBJ2-7, with TRBD2 identical over 12 junction bases. This clonotype was sampled from a human donor with chronic lymphocytic leukemia. This specimen consisted of PBMCs, obtained before ibrutinib treatment. The DNA sequence is TGTGCCAGCAGTGCCCCAAGGACTAGCGGGAATTCCTACGAGCAGTACTTC. This codes for CASSAPRTSGNSYEQYF.